These T cell receptor beta chains were read from a single sample in a study of cytomegalovirus exposure and HLA in healthy donors. Measured with immunoSEQ multiplex PCR; TCRdb has only the in-frame clones, and not every one. Of 150,000 to 200,000 clones in the sample, around 79% were seen once. The material sequenced was PBMCs. The receptors here all came from a woman aged 45-65 years in good health and CMV-seronegative. Each CDR3 is given with its conserved first and last residue. A D gene is named only where the DNA matches it firmly. Not every row has a clone size; where given, it reads once, few, many or a size class.

>TRBD2|-|TRBV6-5|TRBJ2-1
CASSTGLAGNEQFF
TGTGCCAGCAGCACAGGACTAGCCGGCAATGAGCAGTTCTTC
>-|-|TRBV4-1|TRBJ2-1
CASSQVSILSSYNEQFF
TGCGCCAGCAGCCAAGTATCTATTTTAAGCTCCTACAATGAGCAGTTCTTC
>-|-|TRBV5-4|TRBJ2-5
CASSKGVRETQYF
TGTGCCAGCAGCAAGGGGGTTCGGGAGACCCAGTACTTC
>-|-|TRBV4-3|TRBJ1-1
CASSQDRGGNTEAFF
TGCGCCAGCAGCCAAGATAGGGGAGGGAACACTGAAGCTTTCTTT
>TRBD1|-|TRBV12-5|TRBJ1-5
CASGLADRGNQPQHF
TGTGCTAGTGGTTTGGCCGACAGGGGCAATCAGCCCCAGCATTTT
>TRBD1|-|TRBV6-1|TRBJ2-7
CASSEEGQGYEQYF
TGTGCCAGCAGTGAAGAGGGACAGGGTTACGAGCAGTACTTC
>TRBD1|-|TRBV10-3|TRBJ1-2
CAIRSGGRDYGYTF
TGTGCCATCAGATCAGGGGGCCGCGACTATGGCTACACCTTC
>-|once|TRBV25-1|TRBJ2-5
CASSLMGGTPKETQYF
TGTGCCAGCAGTCTCATGGGGGGTACCCCAAAAGAGACCCAGTACTTC
>TRBD1|-|TRBV4-3|TRBJ1-2
CASSQGGTGDYYGYTF
TGCGCCAGCAGCCAAGGGGGCACAGGGGACTACTATGGCTACACCTTC
>-|-|TRBV2|TRBJ2-1
CASSEMARAYNEQFF
TGTGCCAGCAGTGAAATGGCCAGGGCGTACAATGAGCAGTTCTTC
>TRBD2|-|TRBV13|TRBJ2-7
CASSPPPGRTSTEDEQYF
TGTGCCAGCAGCCCTCCCCCCGGGAGGACCTCCACCGAGGACGAGCAGTACTTC
>-|once|TRBV7-2|TRBJ1-2
CASSLVDSGYTF
TGTGCCAGCAGCTTAGTCGACTCTGGCTACACCTTC
>TRBD1|-|TRBV5-1|TRBJ2-7
CASSLTRDRGGEQYF
TGCGCCAGCAGCCTAACCCGGGACAGGGGTGGAGAGCAGTACTTC
>-|-|TRBV7-9|TRBJ2-5
CASNLGAETQYF
TGTGCCAGCAATCTCGGTGCCGAGACCCAGTACTTC
>-|-|TRBV4-1|TRBJ1-6
CASSQEQSRVGLLHF
TGCGCCAGCAGCCAAGAGCAGTCCAGGGTAGGGCTCCTCCACTTT
>-|-|TRBV4-3|TRBJ2-7
CASSQAGSLGEQYF
TGCGCCAGCAGCCAAGCTGGCAGCCTAGGCGAGCAGTACTTC
>-|-|TRBV5-4|TRBJ2-7
CASSLEVGQIYEQYF
TGTGCCAGCAGCTTGGAGGTGGGGCAGATCTACGAGCAGTACTTC
>TRBD1|-|TRBV7-9|TRBJ2-1
CASSEIGTGHPNEQFF
TGTGCCAGCAGCGAGATAGGGACAGGGCATCCCAATGAGCAGTTCTTC
>TRBD1|-|TRBV5-1|TRBJ1-1
CASSLVGTGIMNTEAFF
TGCGCCAGCAGCTTGGTGGGGACAGGGATCATGAACACTGAAGCTTTCTTT
>-|-|TRBV18|TRBJ1-3
CASSPWPVPLSGNTIYF
TGTGCCAGCTCACCATGGCCAGTCCCTCTCTCTGGAAACACCATATATTTT
>TRBD1|once|TRBV7-9|TRBJ2-1
CASSWGQGWGRGDEQFF
TGTGCCAGCAGCTGGGGACAGGGGTGGGGTCGAGGAGATGAGCAGTTCTTC
>TRBD2|-|TRBV4-3|TRBJ2-1
CASSQDSGIPSNEQFF
TGCGCCAGCAGCCAAGATAGCGGGATCCCCAGCAATGAGCAGTTCTTC
>TRBD1|-|TRBV5-1|TRBJ2-2
CASSLGQGAGELFF
TGCGCCAGCAGCTTGGGACAGGGGGCCGGGGAGCTGTTTTTT
>TRBD2|few|TRBV6-1|TRBJ2-2
CASLERGAGTGELFF
TGTGCCAGCTTAGAGCGGGGGGCCGGCACCGGGGAGCTGTTTTTT
>TRBD2|-|TRBV28|TRBJ2-7
CASSSLAGLSSYEQYF
TGTGCCAGCAGTTCCCTCGCGGGACTAAGCTCCTACGAGCAGTACTTC
>-|-|TRBV11-3|TRBJ1-1
CASSHSRQNTEAFF
TGTGCCAGCAGCCACTCGAGGCAGAACACTGAAGCTTTCTTT
>-|-|TRBV6-5|TRBJ2-7
CASSLGGAGIPYEQYF
TGTGCCAGCAGTTTGGGGGGTGCGGGGATCCCCTACGAGCAGTACTTC
>TRBD2|-|TRBV5-1|TRBJ2-1
CASSSTSGRANEQFF
TGCGCCAGCAGCTCCACAAGCGGGAGGGCCAATGAGCAGTTCTTC
>TRBD1|-|TRBV27|TRBJ1-4
CASSLSRGRNEKLFF
TGTGCCAGCAGTTTATCGAGGGGGCGAAATGAAAAACTGTTTTTT
>TRBD1|once|TRBV10-3|TRBJ1-1
CAIKGQGETEAFF
TGTGCCATCAAGGGACAGGGGGAAACTGAAGCTTTCTTT
>-|-|TRBV7-2|TRBJ1-2
CASSFMKGQPGGYTF
TGTGCCAGCAGCTTTATGAAGGGCCAACCAGGGGGCTACACCTTC
>TRBD1|-|TRBV7-9|TRBJ1-5
CASSRDRGDQPQHF
TGTGCCAGCAGCCGTGACAGGGGGGATCAGCCCCAGCATTTT
>TRBD2|-|TRBV10-3|TRBJ2-1
CAISRFSGGTNEQFF
TGTGCCATCAGCCGGTTTAGCGGGGGCACTAATGAGCAGTTCTTC
>TRBD2|-|TRBV7-2|TRBJ2-3
CASRRSGGEGTQYF
TGTGCCAGCAGAAGGAGCGGGGGGGAAGGTACGCAGTATTTT
>-|-|TRBV18|TRBJ1-1
CASSPSGRLKGAFF
TGTGCCAGCTCACCCTCGGGAAGACTTAAGGGAGCTTTCTTT
>-|-|TRBV5-5|TRBJ1-1
CASSRTLAGAEAFF
TGTGCCAGCAGCCGTACCCTGGCCGGGGCTGAAGCTTTCTTT
>-|few|TRBV5-5|TRBJ1-5
CASSWGGTSNQPQHF
TGTGCCAGCAGCTGGGGGGGAACTAGCAATCAGCCCCAGCATTTT
>TRBD1|few|TRBV5-1|TRBJ1-2
CASSSTGDGYTF
TGCGCCAGCAGCTCGACAGGGGATGGCTACACCTTC
>-|-|TRBV6-6|TRBJ2-5
CASSYGGGGETQYF
TGTGCCAGCAGTTATGGAGGGGGCGGAGAGACCCAGTACTTC
>TRBD1|-|TRBV6-5|TRBJ1-4
CASSSHRGHEKLFF
TGTGCCAGCAGCTCACACAGGGGGCATGAAAAACTGTTTTTT
>-|-|TRBV27|TRBJ1-2
CASSPDIGYGYTF
TGTGCCAGCAGTCCCGACATTGGCTATGGCTACACCTTC
>TRBD2|-|TRBV29-1|TRBJ2-7
CSVALAGAYEQYF
TGCAGCGTTGCACTAGCGGGAGCCTACGAGCAGTACTTC
>TRBD1|-|TRBV4-3|TRBJ2-7
CASSHDLGDRGYEQYF
TGCGCCAGCAGCCATGACCTTGGGGACAGAGGATACGAGCAGTACTTC
>-|few|TRBV7-2|TRBJ1-2
CASSRRTATLYGYTF
TGTGCCAGCAGCCGTCGGACAGCTACCCTCTATGGCTACACCTTC
>-|-|TRBV19|TRBJ1-3
CASTPIQSGNTIYF
TGTGCCAGTACGCCGATACAATCTGGAAACACCATATATTTT
>-|-|TRBV27|TRBJ1-1
CASSLRPRLLDTEAFF
TGTGCCAGCAGTCTTCGACCGAGGCTTTTGGACACTGAAGCTTTCTTT
>TRBD2|-|TRBV11-2|TRBJ2-7
CASSPGTRFSDEQYF
TGTGCCAGCAGCCCGGGGACTAGATTCTCGGACGAGCAGTACTTC
>-|-|TRBV19|TRBJ1-5
CASRRTSPNQPQHF
TGTGCCAGTAGAAGGACTAGTCCCAATCAGCCCCAGCATTTT
>-|-|TRBV28|TRBJ2-5
CASSLNGAQETQYF
TGTGCCAGCAGTTTAAACGGAGCCCAAGAGACCCAGTACTTC
>TRBD2|-|TRBV7-9|TRBJ2-3
CASSQIQRESTDTQYF
TGTGCCAGCAGCCAAATCCAGCGGGAATCCACAGATACGCAGTATTTT
>TRBD1|-|TRBV19|TRBJ2-7
CASSIGWGTGQLYEQYF
TGTGCCAGTAGTATTGGATGGGGAACGGGACAGCTATACGAGCAGTACTTC
>TRBD2|-|TRBV5-1|TRBJ2-7
CASSVTSGRGDEQYF
TGCGCCAGCAGCGTGACTAGCGGGAGAGGCGACGAGCAGTACTTC
>-|-|TRBV4-3|TRBJ1-4
CASSQEWGELGEKLFF
TGCGCCAGCAGCCAAGAATGGGGAGAACTCGGCGAAAAACTGTTTTTT